Presented here are 11 T cell receptor beta chains from one specimen sequenced in a study of blood T cell repertoires in COVID-19. Sequencing was performed with immunoSEQ multiplex PCR; in TCRdb, only in-frame clones are kept and a portion is missing. This table has around 55,000 clones, about nine tenths appearing once. What was sequenced was peripheral blood. The receptors stem from a man in his fifties or sixties with active COVID-19.

CDR3 in DNA: TGTGCCAGCAGCCCCAAAGACACCGTTGACGAAAAACTGTTTTTT. It yields the protein CASSPKDTVDEKLFF. The chain has TRBV3-1 (or the pseudogene TRBV3-2) and TRBJ1-4; D gene uncertain. Trimming removed 4 bases at V and 8 bases at J, with 17 bases between. From germline, CDR1 is LGHDT and CDR2 YNNKEL (reference sequence). This CDR3 has 15 amino acids.

Of note for this clone: In the same sample, other DNA sequences code for this CDR3. The chain joins TRBV19 to TRBJ1-5; 8 nucleotides agree with TRBD1. Germline values: CDR1 LNHDA, CDR2 SQIVND (reference sequence). This CDR3 region has 14 residues. Trimming removed 7 bases from V and 5 bases from J; junction bases left unmatched: 7. CDR3 in amino acids: CASTPGQADQPQHF. As DNA, the CDR3 is TGTGCCAGTACCCCGGGACAGGCAGATCAGCCCCAGCATTTT.

This chain uses TRBV9 with TRBJ2-5, with D perhaps matching TRBD1 (7 bases). The CDR3 runs to 15 residues. V was clipped by 4 bases and J by 4 bases, with 17 bases between them. Germline V CDR1 and CDR2: SGDLS, YYNGEE. The CDR3 region has the DNA TGTGCCAGCAGCTGGAGCCAGGGGGGTAGAGAGACCCAGTACTTC. Its translation is CASSWSQGGRETQYF. The entire variable domain, with the rest obtained from reference TRBV9 and TRBJ2-5, is as follows: DSGVTQTPKHLITATGQRVTLRCSPRSGDLSVYWYQQSLDQGLQFLIQYYNGEERAKGNILERFSAQQFPDLHSELNLSSLELGDSALYFCASSWSQGGRETQYFGPGTRLLVL.

V usage is TRBV12-3 or TRBV12-4 and J usage is TRBJ1-1; no definite D call. V lost 3 bases to trimming and J lost 5 bases, with 10 bases between them. There are 13 residues in the CDR3. The CDR3 DNA sequence: TGTGCCAGCAGTTTCCCAGGCAGGACTGAAGCTTTCTTT. Amino acid sequence: CASSFPGRTEAFF.

This sequence joins TRBV29-1 and TRBJ1-1, with 8 nucleotides matching TRBD1. The V gene's germline CDR1 is SQVTM and CDR2 ANQGSEA. V lost 6 bases, J lost 1 base, and 4 bases stayed unmatched. The CDR3 covers 13 residues. The CDR3 spells CSVVGQGNTEAFF. The DNA of the CDR3 is TGCAGCGTAGTCGGACAGGGGAACACTGAAGCTTTCTTT.

The rearrangement links TRBV7-2 to TRBJ2-1; 7 nucleotides line up with TRBD2. The CDR3 is made up of 15 amino acids. The V gene end was trimmed by 2 bases and the J gene end by 3 bases; junction bases not matched to a gene: 4. Germline V gene lookup returns CDR1 SGHTA and CDR2 FQGNSA. The CDR3 DNA follows: TGTGCCAGCAGCTTAATAGCGGGCTACTACAATGAGCAGTTCTTC. Its translation is CASSLIAGYYNEQFF.

This clone was seen many times. The chain recombines TRBV3-1 (or the pseudogene TRBV3-2) with TRBJ2-1; 9 bases map to TRBD2. Germline-derived CDR1 and CDR2 are LGHDT and YNNKEL (reference sequence). The CDR3 is 15 amino acids. J was trimmed by 6 bases and V by 5 bases; bases with no gene match: 8. For the CDR3, the DNA is TGTGCCAGCAGCGAAAATAGCGGGAGTGGCAATGAGCAGTTCTTC. It specifies CASSENSGSGNEQFF.

The chain couples TRBV7-6 to TRBJ2-7, with 8 positions matching TRBD1. The junction had 12 bases not matched to a gene; V was cut back by 5 bases and J by 0 bases. This CDR3 is 17 amino acids long. The germline V gene has CDR1 SGHVS and CDR2 FNYEAQ. CDR3 sequence reads: CASSLPRGQGGSYEQYF. The CDR3 region has the DNA TGTGCCAGCAGCCTCCCTCGAGGACAGGGTGGCTCCTACGAGCAGTACTTC. Full variable domain (missing parts from reference TRBV7-6 and TRBJ2-7): GAGVSQSPRYKVTKRGQDVALRCDPISGHVSLYWYRQALGQGPEFLTYFNYEAQQDKSGLPNDRFSAERPEGSISTLTIQRTEQRDSAMYRCASSLPRGQGGSYEQYFGPGTRLTVT.

The CDR3, as DNA: TGTGCCTGGAGTGTGGGGGACAGGGACTATGGCTACACCTTC. Its translation: CAWSVGDRDYGYTF. The chain joins TRBV30 to TRBJ1-2; 9 bases align to TRBD1. The ends lost 0 bases at V and 3 bases at J; junction bases unmatched: 2. This CDR3 is 14 amino acids long. Germline V gene lookup returns CDR1 GTSNPN and CDR2 SVGIG (reference sequence).

This chain uses TRBV15 with TRBJ2-7; 9 bases are shared with TRBD1. Germline V CDR1 and CDR2: LNHNV, YYDKDF (reference sequence). J was trimmed by 0 bases and V by 6 bases; bases with no gene match: 12. The CDR3 spans 17 residues. The CDR3 coding sequence is TGTGCCACCAGTGGGGGACAGGGTAGGGCATTCTCCTACGAGCAGTACTTC. Residues: CATSGGQGRAFSYEQYF.

The chain combines TRBV9 with TRBJ2-2, with TRBD2 identical over 8 bases. Germline-derived CDR1 and CDR2 are SGDLS and YYNGEE. V gave up 1 base and J gave up 0 bases; unmatched junction bases: 2. This CDR3 is 16 amino acids long. CDR3 loop: CASSVTSGANTGELFF. CDR3 nucleotide sequence: TGTGCCAGCAGCGTAACTAGCGGAGCGAACACCGGGGAGCTGTTTTTT.